This TCR beta chain was found in a study of control samples from healthy donors and cancer patients. The CDR3 runs 12 residues. CDR1 SNHLY and CDR2 FYNNEI come from the germline V gene. The germline V and J ends were trimmed by 2 bases and 8 bases, with 9 bases remaining between them. Profiling relied on immunoSEQ multiplex PCR, and the TCRdb table lists in-frame clones only, not all of them. The sample records 150,000 or so clones, over 85% being singletons. Sequenced material: blood. J is TRBJ1-2 and V is TRBV2; D possibly corresponds to TRBD1 (6 bases). This receptor was obtained from a man between 18 and 35 years old in good health. CDR3 DNA sequence: TGTGCCAGCAGTGAAAGGGGGAACGGCTACACCTTC. Amino acid sequence: CASSERGNGYTF.